A single sample gave rise to the 20 T cell receptor beta chains below, sequenced in a study of CD8+ T cells in alopecia areata. As to treatment: oral pan-JAK inhibitor, 5-10 mg twice daily. RNA extraction was followed by reverse transcription into cDNA, which acted as the sequencing template. This table comes from immunoSEQ multiplex PCR, and its TCRdb copy is limited to in-frame clones, with some not included. The data contain about 210,000 clones, 66% of them singletons. The sample in question was CD4+ T cells sorted from blood, obtained at approximately week 42, from a patient treated with tofacitinib. These receptors came from a human donor with alopecia areata.

The chain carries TRBV15 and TRBJ1-2, with 7 bases lining up with TRBD1. Germline CDR1 LNHNV, CDR2 YYDKDF (reference sequence). The CDR3 runs 15 residues. V lost 5 bases and J lost 4; bases outside the gene matches: 10. The CDR3 loop is CATSAGKGQTYGYTF. The DNA of the CDR3 is TGTGCCACCAGCGCCGGGAAGGGACAGACCTATGGCTACACCTTC.

There are many counts of this clone. The chain has TRBV6-1 and TRBJ2-3; D remains ambiguous. The V end lost 6 bases, the J end lost 4 bases, and 5 bases lay between the germline ends. Germline-derived CDR1 and CDR2 are MNHNS and SASEGT. There are 11 residues in the CDR3. The CDR3 DNA reads TGTGCCAGCAGGCAGGCAGATACGCAGTATTTT. Translating it yields CASRQADTQYF.

The chain uses TRBV19 and TRBJ1-2; TRBD1 aligns across 7 bases. Per the germline V gene, CDR1 is LNHDA and CDR2 is SQIVND (reference sequence). V was pared by 6 bases and J by 4 bases, with 8 bases of the junction left unmatched. CDR3 length: 14 residues. The CDR3 DNA reads as TGTGCCAGTAGCCCCGCCGACAGGGTCTATGGCTACACCTTC. This sequence encodes CASSPADRVYGYTF.

The chain has TRBV5-4 and TRBJ2-6; D gene uncertain. The CDR3 totals 14 residues. Trimming removed 1 base at V and 2 bases at J, with 4 bases between. Germline V gene lookup returns CDR1 SGHNT and CDR2 YYREEE (reference sequence). CDR3 in amino acids: CASSLRAGANVLTF. DNA of the CDR3: TGTGCCAGCAGCTTGAGGGCTGGGGCCAACGTCCTGACTTTC.

The rearrangement uses TRBV29-1 and TRBJ2-7, with a weak D call TRBD1 (5 bases). Germline V CDR1 and CDR2: SQVTM, ANQGSEA. The V and J ends lost 0 bases and 1 base respectively, with 7 bases between them. This CDR3 is 13 amino acids long. The DNA of the CDR3 is TGCAGCGTTGAAGACGACAGATCCTACGAGCAGTACTTC. Its protein product is CSVEDDRSYEQYF.

The chain uses TRBV5-1 and TRBJ1-2; D remains unclear. Germline V gene lookup returns CDR1 SGHRS and CDR2 YFSETQ. There are 14 residues in the CDR3. V lost 4 bases to trimming and J lost 2 bases, with 12 bases between them. The CDR3 is CASSPKDSNYGYTF. In nucleotides, the CDR3 is TGCGCCAGCAGCCCGAAGGACTCAAACTATGGCTACACCTTC. Filled out from reference TRBV5-1 and TRBJ1-2, the complete variable domain reads KAGVTQTPRYLIKTRGQQVTLSCSPISGHRSVSWYQQTPGQGLQFLFEYFSETQRNKGNFPGRFSGRQFSNSRSEMNVSTLELGDSALYLCASSPKDSNYGYTFGSGTRLTVV.

The chain links TRBV5-6 to TRBJ2-7; no clear D. CDR3 length: 16 amino acids. CDR1 is SGHDT, CDR2 YYEEEE, per germline. V dropped 6 bases and J dropped 1 base, with 20 bases sitting between them. CDR3 DNA: TGTGCCAGCACCAATCAAAGAACGTGGGTTTCCTACGAGCAGTACTTC. Protein product: CASTNQRTWVSYEQYF.

The gene calls are TRBV2 and TRBJ2-1; D gene uncertain. Germline assignment: CDR1 SNHLY and CDR2 FYNNEI. The CDR3 extends over 12 amino acids. Trimming pared 6 bases from V and 6 bases from J, leaving 9 bases between. CDR3 sequence: CASRAFANEQFF. CDR3 sequence (DNA): TGTGCCAGCAGAGCTTTTGCCAATGAGCAGTTCTTC.

The V call is TRBV29-1, the J call TRBJ2-4; maybe TRBD2 (5 bases). V dropped 0 bases and J dropped 7 bases, with 10 bases sitting between them. Germline-derived CDR1 and CDR2 are SQVTM and ANQGSEA. The CDR3 spans 13 residues. CDR3 DNA: TGCAGCGTTGAAGATTCCAGGAGGAACATTCAGTACTTC. Encoded protein: CSVEDSRRNIQYF.

In its sample, this clone was seen a few times. The chain employs TRBV6-1 and TRBJ1-1; D gene uncertain. Germline values: CDR1 MNHNS, CDR2 SASEGT. This CDR3 region has 14 residues. Trimming took 2 bases from V and 1 from J, leaving 8 bases between them. CDR3 in DNA: TGTGCCAGCAGTGAACGTTCGGGGAACACTGAAGCTTTCTTT. Its protein is CASSERSGNTEAFF.

This sequence joins TRBV12-5 and TRBJ2-1; D ambiguous. The germline CDR1 and CDR2 sequences are LGHNT and FRNRAP. Trimming removed 7 bases at V and 0 bases at J, with 7 bases between. This CDR3 comprises 13 residues. CDR3 DNA: TGTGCTAGTGACCGCAACTCCTACAATGAGCAGTTCTTC. Translated: CASDRNSYNEQFF.

CDR3 DNA: TGTGCCTGGATTGTTGGAGACTATGGCTACACCTTC. It specifies CAWIVGDYGYTF. The chain employs TRBV30 and TRBJ1-2; D call uncertain. Trimming left V 4 bases short and J 3 bases short, with 9 bases between. This CDR3 region has 12 residues. The germline CDR1 and CDR2 sequences are GTSNPN and SVGIG (reference sequence).

This rearrangement joins TRBV9 to TRBJ2-6; D remains unclear. The V and J ends lost 3 bases and 0 bases respectively, with 19 bases between them. The CDR3 consists of 19 residues. Germline loops: CDR1 SGDLS, CDR2 YYNGEE. The CDR3, as DNA: TGTGCCAGCAGCGCGGAGACGGCCTATCGGCGCTCTGGGGCCAACGTCCTGACTTTC. This translates into CASSAETAYRRSGANVLTF. The full variable domain, in which reference TRBV9 and TRBJ2-6 provide the parts outside the CDR3, is DSGVTQTPKHLITATGQRVTLRCSPRSGDLSVYWYQQSLDQGLQFLIQYYNGEERAKGNILERFSAQQFPDLHSELNLSSLELGDSALYFCASSAETAYRRSGANVLTFGAGSRLTVL.

Points on this clone: The sample holds other DNA sequences that translate to the same CDR3. CDR3 loop: CAWSVLDTQYF. The CDR3 coding sequence is TGTGCCTGGAGTGTATTGGATACGCAGTATTTT. The chain has TRBV30 and TRBJ2-3; D gene unclear. This CDR3 contains 11 residues. Germline CDR1 GTSNPN, CDR2 SVGIG (reference sequence). V lost 0 bases and J lost 6, with 4 bases in between.

This clone was observed a single time. This rearrangement joins TRBV29-1 to TRBJ1-2, with D unresolved. V gave up 3 bases and J gave up 6 bases, with 11 bases separating them. There are 12 residues in the CDR3. CDR1 and CDR2 (germline): SQVTM, ANQGSEA. Here the CDR3 DNA reads TGCAGCGTTGAGAAGCCCGGAGATGGCTACACCTTC. Amino acid sequence: CSVEKPGDGYTF. The full variable domain, with the rest looked up from reference TRBV29-1 and TRBJ1-2, is SAVISQKPSRDICQRGTSLTIQCQVDSQVTMMFWYRQQPGQSLTLIATANQGSEATYESGFVIDKFPISRPNLTFSTLTVSNMSPEDSSIYLCSVEKPGDGYTFGSGTRLTVV.

The rearrangement joins TRBV5-4 to TRBJ2-3, with 10 positions matching TRBD2. CDR1 SGHNT and CDR2 YYREEE come from the germline V gene (reference sequence). The CDR3 totals 17 residues. V shed 4 bases and J 7 bases; nucleotides not matched to a gene: 15. The chain's CDR3 is CASSPMISGGAANTQYF. CDR3 nucleotides: TGTGCCAGCAGCCCGATGATAAGCGGGGGGGCTGCAAATACGCAGTATTTT.

The J gene is TRBJ2-5, the V gene TRBV15; a possible D gene is TRBD2 (7 bases). The CDR3 sequence is 13 residues long. The V gene lost 5 bases and the J gene lost 5 bases, with 12 bases spanning the gap. Per germline, CDR1 LNHNV and CDR2 YYDKDF (reference sequence). In nucleotides, the CDR3 is TGTGCCACCAGCGACGGGGGGCGGGAGACCCAGTACTTC. Protein product: CATSDGGRETQYF.

This clone came up once. The CDR3 coding sequence is TGCGCCAGCAGCCAAGAAGGGACAGGGTTTACGGATACGCAGTATTTT. Amino acids: CASSQEGTGFTDTQYF. The rearrangement links TRBV4-3 to TRBJ2-3; 9 bases are a match to TRBD1. This CDR3 is 16 amino acids long. V was clipped by 0 bases and J by 6 bases; unmatched bases: 7. Germline values: CDR1 LGHNA, CDR2 YSLEER.

The chain links TRBV19 to TRBJ2-7; no firm D call. Trimming removed 3 bases at V and 4 bases at J, with 10 bases between. This CDR3 contains 13 residues. Germline CDR1 LNHDA, CDR2 SQIVND (reference sequence). CDR3 DNA: TGTGCCAGTAGTATTGGCCCGACGTACGAGCAGTACTTC. Translating it yields CASSIGPTYEQYF.

The chain recombines TRBV27 with TRBJ2-2; 8 bases fit TRBD2. Germline loops: CDR1 MNHEY, CDR2 SMNVEV (reference sequence). Trimming cost V 3 bases and J 4 bases; bases outside gene matches: 4. The CDR3 is 15 amino acids. CDR3 loop: CASSFRGGLTGELFF. The CDR3 coding sequence is TGTGCCAGCAGTTTTCGCGGGGGGCTCACCGGGGAGCTGTTTTTT.